This T cell receptor (beta chain) was sequenced in a study of blood T cell repertoires in COVID-19. Overall study context: Nucleic acid was either cDNA or gDNA, and it came from T cells, B-cell-depleted T cells, or PBMCs.

Using immunoSEQ multiplex PCR, the repertoire was profiled, and TCRdb retains in-frame clones only, with some absent. Of 200,000 to 250,000 clones in the sample, 75% to 90% are singletons; the top ten hold 3% to 4.5%. Cohort assignment relied on participant-reported clinical history. V shed 0 bases and J shed 8 bases, with 11 bases lying between them. Germline CDR1 SGHRS, CDR2 YFSETQ. This CDR3 has 13 residues. This TCR derives from a woman in her forties with acute COVID-19. Sequencing was done on a sample of PBMCs or T cells enriched from blood (not recorded which). This rearrangement joins TRBV5-1 to TRBJ1-2; D is undetermined. The CDR3 loop reads CASSLEGGGGYTF. For the CDR3, the DNA is TGCGCCAGCAGCTTGGAGGGCGGCGGGGGCTACACCTTC.